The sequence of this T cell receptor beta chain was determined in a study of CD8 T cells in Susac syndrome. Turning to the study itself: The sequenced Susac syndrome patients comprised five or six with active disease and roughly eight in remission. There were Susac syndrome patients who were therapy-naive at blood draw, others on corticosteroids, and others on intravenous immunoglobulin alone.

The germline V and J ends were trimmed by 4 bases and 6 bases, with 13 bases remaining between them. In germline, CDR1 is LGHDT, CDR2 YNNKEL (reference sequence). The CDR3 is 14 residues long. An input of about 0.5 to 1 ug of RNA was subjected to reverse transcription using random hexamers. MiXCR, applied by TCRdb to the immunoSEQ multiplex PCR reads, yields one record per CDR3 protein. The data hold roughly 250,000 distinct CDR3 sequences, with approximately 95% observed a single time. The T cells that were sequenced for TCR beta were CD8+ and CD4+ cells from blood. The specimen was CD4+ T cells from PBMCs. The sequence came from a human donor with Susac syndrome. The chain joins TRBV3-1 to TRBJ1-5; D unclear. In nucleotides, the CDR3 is TGTGCCAGCAGCCGGTCGGGTTACGGTCAGCCCCAGCATTTT. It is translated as CASSRSGYGQPQHF.